This T cell receptor beta chain was retrieved from a study of blood T cell repertoires in COVID-19. Whole-study context: Specimens from acute and convalescent COVID-19 originated in the United States, Italy and Spain.

Participants came from around 25 US areas, aged roughly 18 to 100 years. Recovered Cohort 3 donors showed two negative PCRs, clearance, or symptom resolution. Study processing details: Amplification of reference gene primers provided the estimated nucleated cell counts. Measured with immunoSEQ multiplex PCR; TCRdb has only the in-frame clones, and not every one. The V and J calls and the clone size are those of that table, but D and trimming were determined from the DNA. The sample lists 95,000 to 150,000 clones, 80% to 85% occurring once. Germline V gene data show CDR1 as SGHTA and CDR2 as FQGNSA. Trimming removed 5 bases at V and 7 bases at J, with 15 bases between. There are 15 residues in the CDR3.

The chain couples TRBV7-2 to TRBJ1-6, with D tentatively TRBD1 (6 bases). What was sequenced was PBMCs or T cells enriched from blood (not recorded which). The clonotype was recovered from a woman aged 25 to 39 who had recovered from COVID-19. Here the CDR3 reads CASSAQGIGNSPLHF. CDR3 bases: TGTGCCAGCAGCGCACAGGGAATCGGAAATTCACCCCTCCACTTT.